This TCR beta chain was sequenced during a study of CXCR3-negative and CXCR3-positive naive CD8 T cells. Study-level background: Across all libraries, TRB reads numbered roughly 150 million, with about 1.5 +/- 0.3 million in each library.

The CDR3 consists of 13 residues. The V gene's germline CDR1 is MNHEY and CDR2 SVGEGT. On this clonotype itself: Its antigen is unidentified.

Study results and caveats: Memory CD8+ cells showed much lower diversity, while both naive subsets displayed comparably high diversity. The majority of assays used fresh PBMCs, and CXCR3 expression partially decreased after cryopreservation. TRB CDR3 properties indicated TCR strength, while surface CD5 was similar across naive subsets. CXCR3-positive naive cells had TRB CDR3s that were more hydrophobic than CXCR3-negative naive cells had.

All TRB cDNA libraries came from 5' RACE performed with UMI labels. TCRdb reprocessed the 5' RACE reads, with one entry per CDR3 protein and no DNA. Listed are about 84,000 distinct CDR3 sequences; 0.55% to 0.8% falls within the top ten. The clonotype was recovered from a human donor in good health. Some clones in this sample may be carry-over from other donors' samples. This chain links TRBV6-2 or TRBV6-3 with TRBJ1-5; TCRdb designates TRBD1, a call that cannot be tested without DNA. The specimen was naive CXCR3+ CD8+ T cells from blood. Subset reported: CD45RO-CCR7+CD27+CD95- naive CD8+ T cells expressing CXCR3 (TNR3+). The CDR3 here is CASSSPSLGPQHF.